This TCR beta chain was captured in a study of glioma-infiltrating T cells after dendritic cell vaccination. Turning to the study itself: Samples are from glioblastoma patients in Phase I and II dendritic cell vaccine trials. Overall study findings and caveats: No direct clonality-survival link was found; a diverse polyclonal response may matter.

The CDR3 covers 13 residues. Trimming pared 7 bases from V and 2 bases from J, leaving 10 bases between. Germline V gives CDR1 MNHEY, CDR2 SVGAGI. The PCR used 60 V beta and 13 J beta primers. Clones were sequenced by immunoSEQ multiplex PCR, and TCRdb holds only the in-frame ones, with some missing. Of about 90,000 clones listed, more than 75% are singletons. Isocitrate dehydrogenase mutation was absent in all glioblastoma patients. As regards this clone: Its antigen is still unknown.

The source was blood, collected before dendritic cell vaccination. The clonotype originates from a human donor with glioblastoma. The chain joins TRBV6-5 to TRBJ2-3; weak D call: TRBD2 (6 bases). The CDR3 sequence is CASMEGNTDTQYF. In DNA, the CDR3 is TGTGCCAGCATGGAGGGTAACACAGATACGCAGTATTTT.